This T cell receptor beta chain was identified in a study of T cell changes during pregnancy in multiple sclerosis (dated by TCRdb to the late 2010s). As for the study more broadly: The study examined how the T cell repertoire changed over the course of pregnancy in women with multiple sclerosis.

Library creation used the immunoSEQ multiplex PCR assay. In its TCRdb copy, this immuneACCESS table keeps in-frame sequences only and misses some clones. Where compared with another copy, unresolved V genes explain less than half of these, and the others have no known cause. The sample table lists 65,000 to 85,000 clones, roughly 94% of them with a count of one. The ten largest clones capture roughly 1.5% of the sample. In the case of this clone: What antigen it recognizes has not been identified. It has no much larger one-base neighbor in the sample; base qualities were not kept.

The CDR3 numbers 15 residues from cysteine through phenylalanine. Only CDR3 DNA remains: 45 bases, in frame from the first base. At the junction V is shortened by 6 bases and J by 6 bases; bases outside the gene matches: 10. According to the germline V gene (reference sequence), CDR1 reads MNHNY and CDR2 reads SVGAGI. Source: peripheral blood, taken after pregnancy. The chain links TRBV6-6 with TRBJ2-3; TRBD2 fits 9 bases in the junction. The receptor's source is a female donor with multiple sclerosis, enrolled in a pregnancy study. The CDR3 has the sequence CASRPAGLAYDTQYF. The DNA sequence reads TGTGCCAGCAGACCTGCGGGACTAGCATATGATACGCAGTATTTT.